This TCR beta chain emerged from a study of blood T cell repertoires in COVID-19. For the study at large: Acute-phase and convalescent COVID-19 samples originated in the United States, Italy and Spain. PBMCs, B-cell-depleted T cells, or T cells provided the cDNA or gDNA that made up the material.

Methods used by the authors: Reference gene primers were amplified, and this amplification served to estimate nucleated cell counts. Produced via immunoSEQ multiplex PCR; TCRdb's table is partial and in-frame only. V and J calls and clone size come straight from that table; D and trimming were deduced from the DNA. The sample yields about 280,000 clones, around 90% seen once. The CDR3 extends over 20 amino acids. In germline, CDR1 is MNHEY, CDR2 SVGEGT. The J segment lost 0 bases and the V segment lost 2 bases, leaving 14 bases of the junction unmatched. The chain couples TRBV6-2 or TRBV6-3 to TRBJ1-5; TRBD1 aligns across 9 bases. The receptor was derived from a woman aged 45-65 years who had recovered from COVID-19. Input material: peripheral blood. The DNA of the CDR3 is TGTGCCAGCAGTTACCAGCTCACAGGGGGCGGATTTCTTAGCAATCAGCCCCAGCATTTT. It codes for CASSYQLTGGGFLSNQPQHF.